This T cell receptor (beta chain) was sequenced for a study of blood T cell repertoires in COVID-19. Background on the study: T cells, B-cell-depleted T cells, or PBMCs supplied cDNA or gDNA.

In germline, CDR1 is MNHEY, CDR2 SVGAGI. CDR3 length equals 13 residues. The V gene lost 6 bases and the J gene lost 1 base, with 10 bases spanning the gap. Original handling: It was from reference gene primer amplification that nucleated cell counts were estimated. The repertoire was sequenced with immunoSEQ multiplex PCR; TCRdb's copy has only in-frame clones and lacks some. Clonal size and the V and J genes are those of that table, whereas D and trimming came from the DNA. Here the sample spans 150,000 to 200,000 clones, roughly 88% being singletons. This clone was seen only once. The sample consisted of peripheral blood. The rearrangement links TRBV6-5 to TRBJ2-7, with D perhaps matching TRBD1 (5 bases). This clonotype was sampled from a man aged 55-75 years with acute or convalescent COVID-19. CDR3 DNA: TGTGCCAGCAGCCAGGGTTCGTCCTACGAGCAGTACTTC. Translated: CASSQGSSYEQYF.